This T cell receptor beta chain stems from a study of T-cell memory formation after mild COVID-19. Germline CDR1 reads SNHLY; CDR2 reads FYNNEI. The CDR3 spans 13 residues. Germline trimming cut 4 bases from V and 7 bases from J; bases unmatched to any gene: 4. TCRalpha and TCRbeta libraries used 5'RACE with constant-segment primers and UMIs. From the 5' RACE reads, TCRdb called clonotypes with MiXCR, one entry per CDR3 protein. The sample records about 110,000 distinct CDR3 sequences, roughly a sixth being singletons. This clonotype was observed a handful of times. This sequence originates from a man aged 18-30 years who had mild COVID-19 (a few samples of this study predate the infection). Cell type and time point are not known. The source material was PBMCs or a T cell subset sorted from them (not recorded which). The rearrangement links TRBV2 to TRBJ2-4, with 7 nucleotides matching TRBD2. The CDR3 region is CASSVSGFNIQYF. CDR3 nucleotides: TGTGCCAGCAGTGTTAGCGGGTTCAACATTCAGTACTTC.